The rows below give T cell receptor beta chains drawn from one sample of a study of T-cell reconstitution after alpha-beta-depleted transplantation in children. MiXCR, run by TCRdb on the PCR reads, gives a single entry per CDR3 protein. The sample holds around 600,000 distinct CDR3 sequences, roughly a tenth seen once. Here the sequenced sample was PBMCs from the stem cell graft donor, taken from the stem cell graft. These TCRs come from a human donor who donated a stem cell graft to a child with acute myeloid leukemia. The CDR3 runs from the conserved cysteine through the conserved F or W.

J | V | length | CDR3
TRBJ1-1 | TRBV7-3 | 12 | CASSPANTEAFF
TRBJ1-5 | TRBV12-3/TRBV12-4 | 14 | CASSILGGNQPQHF
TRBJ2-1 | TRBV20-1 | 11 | CSALSRYEQFF
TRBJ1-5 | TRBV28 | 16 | CASSSFETRSNQPQHF
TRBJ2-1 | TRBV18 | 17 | CASSPQSGGLSYNEQFF
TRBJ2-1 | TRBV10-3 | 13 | CAANRGDYNEQFF
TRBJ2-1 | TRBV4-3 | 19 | CASTWEASGLLGGRNEQFF
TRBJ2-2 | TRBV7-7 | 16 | CASSFPAGRDTGELFF
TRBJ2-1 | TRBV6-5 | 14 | CASSTPGPRNEQFF
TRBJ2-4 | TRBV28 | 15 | CASSLMGIAKNIQYF
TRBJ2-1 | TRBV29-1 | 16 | CSEISGAQSSYNEQFF
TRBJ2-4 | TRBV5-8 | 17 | CASSLATSERSKNIQYF
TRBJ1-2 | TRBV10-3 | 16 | CAISESLGQGTRGYTF
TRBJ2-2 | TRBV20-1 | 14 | CSARIRVDTGELFF
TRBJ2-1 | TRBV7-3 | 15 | CASSETSGRRHEQFF
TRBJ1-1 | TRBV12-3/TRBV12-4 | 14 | CASSLFRGDTEAFF
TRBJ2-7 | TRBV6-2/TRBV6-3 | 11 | CASSYSGRQYF
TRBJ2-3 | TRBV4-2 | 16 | CASSQVGSTTGDTQYF
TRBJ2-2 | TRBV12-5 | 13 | CASGLTGAGELFF
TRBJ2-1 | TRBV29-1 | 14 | CSVVASGRSNGQFF
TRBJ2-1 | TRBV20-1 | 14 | CSARGTSGSDEQFF
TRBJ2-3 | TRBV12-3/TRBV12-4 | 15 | CASSFRREDKDTQYF
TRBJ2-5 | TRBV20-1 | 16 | CSARLPGRLRQETQYF
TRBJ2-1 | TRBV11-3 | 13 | CASSLGPRNEQFF
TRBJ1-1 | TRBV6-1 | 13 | CASNTQPNTEAFF
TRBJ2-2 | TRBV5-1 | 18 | CASSLGASGPFNTGELFF
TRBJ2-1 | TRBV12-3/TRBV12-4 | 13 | CASSFGYFYEQFF
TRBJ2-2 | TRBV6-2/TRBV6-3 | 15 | CASSEGTAGTGELFF
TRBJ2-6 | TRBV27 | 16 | CASSLFWEPGANVLTF
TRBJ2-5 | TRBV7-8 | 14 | CASSLGQHQETQYF
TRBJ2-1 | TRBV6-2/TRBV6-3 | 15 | CASGLTSGIYNEQFF
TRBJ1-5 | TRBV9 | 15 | CASSLRGAVNQPQHF
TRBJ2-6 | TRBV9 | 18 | CASSTRTGPDSGANVLTF
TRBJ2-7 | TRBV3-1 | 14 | CASSQGGSPYEQYF
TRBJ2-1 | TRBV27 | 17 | CASSLSGVGRGVNEQFF
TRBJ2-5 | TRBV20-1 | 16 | CSARDPEAGGVETQYF
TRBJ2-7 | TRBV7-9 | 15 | CASSARTSGSYEQYF
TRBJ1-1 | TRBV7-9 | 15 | CASSSNEQGYTEAFF
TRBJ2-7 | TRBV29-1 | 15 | CSAEGPQAGGVGQYF
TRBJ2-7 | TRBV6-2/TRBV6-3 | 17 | CASSTYPRGQGVPEQYF